A selection of T cell receptor beta chains follows, all from one sample in a study of OX40 agonist ivuxolimab in advanced cancers. Profiled with immunoSEQ multiplex PCR; TCRdb holds only in-frame clones, not every one. The data contain about 88,000 clones, 80% to 90% of them singletons. This specimen was CD4+ or CD8+ T cells sorted from blood, taken in a trial of the OX40 agonist ivuxolimab. The source is an adult with an advanced solid tumor such as melanoma, head and neck, liver or kidney cancer. CDR3s include the opening cysteine and the closing phenylalanine or tryptophan. D genes are given only for firm matches. Part of the rows lack a size; the others show once, few, many or a class for expanded clones.

d_gene: TRBD2
v_gene: TRBV11-3
abundance: NA
j_gene: TRBJ2-7
CDR3aa: CASSTSGRYEQYF
CDR3nt: TGTGCCAGCTCGACTAGCGGGAGATACGAGCAGTACTTC

d_gene: TRBD2
v_gene: TRBV5-1
abundance: NA
j_gene: TRBJ2-2
CDR3aa: CASSPSVRGAGELFF
CDR3nt: TGCGCCAGCAGCCCCTCGGTACGGGGGGCCGGGGAGCTGTTTTTT

d_gene: NA
v_gene: TRBV6-5
abundance: NA
j_gene: TRBJ1-1
CDR3aa: CASSYGGKNTEAFF
CDR3nt: TGTGCCAGCAGTTACGGGGGAAAGAACACTGAAGCTTTCTTT

d_gene: TRBD2
v_gene: TRBV27
abundance: NA
j_gene: TRBJ2-1
CDR3aa: CASSLGASGGHWFF
CDR3nt: TGTGCCAGCAGTTTAGGGGCTAGCGGGGGGCATTGGTTCTTC

d_gene: NA
v_gene: TRBV5-1
abundance: NA
j_gene: TRBJ1-1
CDR3aa: CASSLGTMNTEAFF
CDR3nt: TGCGCCAGCAGCTTGGGAACTATGAACACTGAAGCTTTCTTT

d_gene: NA
v_gene: TRBV5-1
abundance: NA
j_gene: TRBJ1-6
CDR3aa: CASSFWGLGSPLHF
CDR3nt: TGCGCCAGCAGCTTTTGGGGGCTGGGTTCACCCCTCCACTTT

d_gene: NA
v_gene: TRBV7-2
abundance: NA
j_gene: TRBJ2-1
CDR3aa: CASSLTGVNEQFF
CDR3nt: TGTGCCAGCAGCTTAACTGGAGTGAATGAGCAGTTCTTC

d_gene: NA
v_gene: TRBV27
abundance: NA
j_gene: TRBJ2-2
CDR3aa: CASSPRGTVDTGELFF
CDR3nt: TGTGCCAGCAGCCCGAGGGGGACCGTAGACACCGGGGAGCTGTTTTTT

d_gene: TRBD1
v_gene: TRBV5-6
abundance: NA
j_gene: TRBJ1-4
CDR3aa: CASSLAAQGADEKLFF
CDR3nt: TGTGCCAGCAGCTTGGCCGCGCAGGGGGCGGATGAAAAACTGTTTTTT

d_gene: NA
v_gene: TRBV6-5
abundance: NA
j_gene: TRBJ1-5
CDR3aa: CASSYSRSDQPQHF
CDR3nt: TGTGCCAGCAGTTACTCGAGGTCGGATCAGCCCCAGCATTTT

d_gene: TRBD1
v_gene: TRBV5-5
abundance: NA
j_gene: TRBJ1-4
CDR3aa: CASSRGQGGEKLFF
CDR3nt: TGTGCCAGCAGCAGGGGACAGGGTGGGGAAAAACTGTTTTTT

d_gene: NA
v_gene: TRBV5-1
abundance: NA
j_gene: TRBJ2-5
CDR3aa: CASSLQGEETQYF
CDR3nt: TGCGCCAGCAGCTTACAGGGAGAAGAGACCCAGTACTTC

d_gene: TRBD1
v_gene: TRBV5-8
abundance: NA
j_gene: TRBJ1-5
CDR3aa: CASFRDRGSAVRNQPQHF
CDR3nt: TGTGCCAGCTTTCGGGACAGGGGATCCGCTGTCCGCAATCAGCCCCAGCATTTT

d_gene: TRBD2
v_gene: TRBV5-1
abundance: NA
j_gene: TRBJ2-3
CDR3aa: CASSPAWGSGGDTDTQYF
CDR3nt: TGCGCCAGCAGCCCCGCCTGGGGTAGCGGGGGGGACACAGATACGCAGTATTTT

d_gene: NA
v_gene: TRBV7-2
abundance: once
j_gene: TRBJ2-3
CDR3aa: CASSTPSTDTQYF
CDR3nt: TGTGCCAGCAGCACACCTAGCACAGATACGCAGTATTTT

d_gene: NA
v_gene: TRBV19
abundance: NA
j_gene: TRBJ2-6
CDR3aa: CASSISDSGANVLTF
CDR3nt: TGTGCCAGTAGTATCTCAGACTCTGGGGCCAACGTCCTGACTTTC

d_gene: TRBD2
v_gene: TRBV7-7
abundance: NA
j_gene: TRBJ2-1
CDR3aa: CASSPGLAGYNEQFF
CDR3nt: TGTGCCAGCAGCCCCGGACTAGCGGGTTACAATGAGCAGTTCTTC

d_gene: NA
v_gene: TRBV5-4
abundance: once
j_gene: TRBJ2-3
CDR3aa: CASSLPGLRTDTQYF
CDR3nt: TGTGCCAGCAGCTTGCCAGGGTTGAGGACAGATACGCAGTATTTT

d_gene: NA
v_gene: TRBV6-5
abundance: NA
j_gene: TRBJ1-3
CDR3aa: CATRTGGERGNTIYF
CDR3nt: TGTGCCACCCGGACGGGGGGAGAGAGAGGAAACACCATATATTTT

d_gene: TRBD2
v_gene: TRBV19
abundance: NA
j_gene: TRBJ2-7
CDR3aa: CASSSLGLAGGMYEQYF
CDR3nt: TGTGCCAGTAGTTCCCTCGGGCTAGCGGGAGGAATGTACGAGCAGTACTTC

d_gene: NA
v_gene: TRBV7-9
abundance: NA
j_gene: TRBJ2-1
CDR3aa: CASSHGDVYNEQFF
CDR3nt: TGTGCCAGCAGTCATGGGGACGTTTACAATGAGCAGTTCTTC

d_gene: NA
v_gene: TRBV5-1
abundance: NA
j_gene: TRBJ2-2
CDR3aa: CASSSPQDTGELFF
CDR3nt: TGCGCCAGCAGCTCGCCCCAGGACACCGGGGAGCTGTTTTTT

d_gene: NA
v_gene: TRBV18
abundance: NA
j_gene: TRBJ1-6
CDR3aa: CASSSTGNGNSPLHF
CDR3nt: TGTGCCAGCTCATCTACAGGGAACGGGAATTCACCCCTCCACTTT

d_gene: TRBD1
v_gene: TRBV15
abundance: NA
j_gene: TRBJ1-5
CDR3aa: CATSRLNSQGDNQPQHF
CDR3nt: TGTGCCACCAGCCGCCTAAATAGTCAGGGGGACAATCAGCCCCAGCATTTT

d_gene: NA
v_gene: TRBV4-2
abundance: once
j_gene: TRBJ2-5
CDR3aa: CASSQEGVFQETQYF
CDR3nt: TGTGCCAGCAGCCAAGAGGGGGTCTTCCAAGAGACCCAGTACTTC

d_gene: NA
v_gene: TRBV4-1
abundance: once
j_gene: TRBJ2-1
CDR3aa: CASTYSGNNGNEQFF
CDR3nt: TGCGCCAGCACTTATAGCGGTAACAACGGGAATGAGCAGTTCTTC

d_gene: NA
v_gene: TRBV6-6
abundance: NA
j_gene: TRBJ2-2
CDR3aa: CASSLDSTNTGELFF
CDR3nt: TGTGCCAGCAGTCTCGACAGTACGAACACCGGGGAGCTGTTTTTT

d_gene: TRBD1
v_gene: TRBV7-2
abundance: once
j_gene: TRBJ1-6
CDR3aa: CASSLTGDSNSPLHF
CDR3nt: TGTGCCAGCAGCCTGACAGGGGACTCGAATTCACCCCTCCACTTT

d_gene: TRBD1
v_gene: TRBV9
abundance: NA
j_gene: TRBJ2-6
CDR3aa: CASSVDDRAGANVLTF
CDR3nt: TGTGCCAGCAGCGTAGACGACAGGGCTGGGGCCAACGTCCTGACTTTC

d_gene: NA
v_gene: TRBV7-2
abundance: NA
j_gene: TRBJ2-7
CDR3aa: CASSDGWGSGAYEQYF
CDR3nt: TGTGCCAGCAGCGATGGGTGGGGTAGCGGAGCCTACGAGCAGTACTTC

d_gene: NA
v_gene: TRBV7-2
abundance: NA
j_gene: TRBJ2-3
CDR3aa: CASSLWTPGGDTQYF
CDR3nt: TGTGCCAGCAGCTTATGGACCCCCGGTGGAGATACGCAGTATTTT

d_gene: NA
v_gene: TRBV23-1
abundance: NA
j_gene: TRBJ1-1
CDR3aa: CASSQPGKVKFVNTEAFF
CDR3nt: TGCGCCAGCAGTCAACCCGGGAAGGTCAAATTTGTGAACACTGAAGCTTTCTTT

d_gene: NA
v_gene: TRBV29-1
abundance: NA
j_gene: TRBJ2-7
CDR3aa: CSVENRGSEGGVYEQYF
CDR3nt: TGCAGCGTTGAGAACAGGGGCTCCGAGGGAGGGGTCTACGAGCAGTACTTC

d_gene: NA
v_gene: TRBV10-1
abundance: few
j_gene: TRBJ2-5
CDR3aa: CASKNQETQYF
CDR3nt: TGCGCCAGCAAGAATCAAGAGACCCAGTACTTC

d_gene: NA
v_gene: TRBV6-1
abundance: NA
j_gene: TRBJ2-3
CDR3aa: CASSTATSTDTQYF
CDR3nt: TGTGCCAGCAGTACGGCGACTAGCACAGATACGCAGTATTTT

d_gene: TRBD2
v_gene: TRBV9
abundance: NA
j_gene: TRBJ2-7
CDR3aa: CASSVGGTSGMYEQYF
CDR3nt: TGTGCCAGCAGCGTAGGGGGGACTAGCGGGATGTACGAGCAGTACTTC

d_gene: NA
v_gene: TRBV5-1
abundance: NA
j_gene: TRBJ2-7
CDR3aa: CASSQDNPPYEQYF
CDR3nt: TGCGCCAGCAGCCAGGACAACCCACCCTACGAGCAGTACTTC

d_gene: NA
v_gene: TRBV14
abundance: NA
j_gene: TRBJ2-5
CDR3aa: CASSPGSVVGTQYF
CDR3nt: TGTGCCAGCAGCCCTGGCAGCGTAGTGGGGACCCAGTACTTC

d_gene: TRBD2
v_gene: TRBV7-3
abundance: NA
j_gene: TRBJ2-7
CDR3aa: CASTPSSGLGYEQYF
CDR3nt: TGTGCCAGCACCCCTTCTAGCGGGTTAGGCTACGAGCAGTACTTC

d_gene: NA
v_gene: TRBV9
abundance: NA
j_gene: TRBJ1-5
CDR3aa: CASSGGDQPQHF
CDR3nt: TGTGCCAGCAGCGGGGGGGATCAGCCCCAGCATTTT

d_gene: TRBD1
v_gene: TRBV25-1
abundance: NA
j_gene: TRBJ2-7
CDR3aa: CASGSRDSQYEQYF
CDR3nt: TGTGCCAGCGGCTCCCGGGACAGTCAATACGAGCAGTACTTC

d_gene: NA
v_gene: TRBV4-3
abundance: NA
j_gene: TRBJ2-7
CDR3aa: CASSQVVGAYEQYF
CDR3nt: TGCGCCAGCAGCCAAGTTGTGGGTGCCTACGAGCAGTACTTC